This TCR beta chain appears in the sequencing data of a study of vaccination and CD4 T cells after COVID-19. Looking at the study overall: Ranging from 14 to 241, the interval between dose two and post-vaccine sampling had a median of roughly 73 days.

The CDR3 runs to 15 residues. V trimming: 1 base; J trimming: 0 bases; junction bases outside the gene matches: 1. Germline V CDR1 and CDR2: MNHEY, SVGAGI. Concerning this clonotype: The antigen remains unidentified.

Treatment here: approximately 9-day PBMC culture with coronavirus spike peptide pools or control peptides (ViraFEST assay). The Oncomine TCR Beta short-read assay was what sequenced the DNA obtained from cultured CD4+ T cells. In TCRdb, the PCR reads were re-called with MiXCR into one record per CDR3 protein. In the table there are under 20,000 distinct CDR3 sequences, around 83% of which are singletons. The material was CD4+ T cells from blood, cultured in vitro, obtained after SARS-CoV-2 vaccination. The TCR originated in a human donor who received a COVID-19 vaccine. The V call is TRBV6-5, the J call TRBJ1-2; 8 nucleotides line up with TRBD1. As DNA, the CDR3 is TGTGCCAGCAGTTACTTACAGGGGGCTAACTATGGCTACACCTTC. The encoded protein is CASSYLQGANYGYTF.